This T cell receptor beta chain was captured in a study of blood T cell repertoires in COVID-19. Here immunoSEQ multiplex PCR was the method, and the copy in TCRdb shows in-frame clones only, minus some. The sample lists 250,000 to 350,000 clones, approximately 83% occurring once. The CDR3 length is 15 residues. V was clipped by 2 bases and J by 0 bases, with 10 bases between them. CDR1 is LGHDT and CDR2 is YNNKEL in the germline V gene (reference sequence). Seattle's cohort entered during active infection and was followed longitudinally. Input material: peripheral blood. The chain joins TRBV3-1 (or the pseudogene TRBV3-2) to TRBJ1-2; D ambiguous. The clonotype comes from a person aged 70 to 85 with COVID-19, enrolled during active disease. The chain's CDR3 is CASSQPSTPNYGYTF. DNA for the CDR3: TGTGCCAGCAGCCAACCCAGTACCCCTAACTATGGCTACACCTTC.